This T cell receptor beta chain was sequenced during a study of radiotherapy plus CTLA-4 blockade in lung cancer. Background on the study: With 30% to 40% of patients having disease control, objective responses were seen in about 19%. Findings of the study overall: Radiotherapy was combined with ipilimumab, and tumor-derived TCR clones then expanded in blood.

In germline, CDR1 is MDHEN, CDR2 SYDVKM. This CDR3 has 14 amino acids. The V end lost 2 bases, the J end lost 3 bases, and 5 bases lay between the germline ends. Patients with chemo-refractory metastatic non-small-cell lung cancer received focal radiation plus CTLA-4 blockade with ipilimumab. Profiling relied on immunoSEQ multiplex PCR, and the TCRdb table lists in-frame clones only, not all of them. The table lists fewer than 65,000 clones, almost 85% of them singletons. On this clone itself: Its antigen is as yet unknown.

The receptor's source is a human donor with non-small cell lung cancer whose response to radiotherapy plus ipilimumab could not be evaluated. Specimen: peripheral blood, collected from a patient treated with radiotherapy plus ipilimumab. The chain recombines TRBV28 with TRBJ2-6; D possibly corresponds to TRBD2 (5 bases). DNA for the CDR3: TGTGCCAGCAGTTTAGAGGGTGGGGCCAACGTCCTGACTTTC. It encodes CASSLEGGANVLTF.